The 11 T cell receptor beta chains in this list originate from one sample, sequenced in a study of T cells in localized non-small cell lung cancer. The assay was immunoSEQ multiplex PCR, and TCRdb's table has in-frame clones only and misses some. The table records about 24,000 clones, 90% of them present only once. The specimen comprised peripheral blood, sampled before any cancer treatment. The receptors were sampled from a woman aged 35 to 69 with stage I lung adenocarcinoma.

The chain is built from TRBV18 and TRBJ1-1, with D perhaps matching TRBD1 (6 bases). The V gene's germline CDR1 is KGHSH and CDR2 LQKENI. The CDR3 extends over 16 amino acids. V was trimmed by 2 bases and J by 0 bases, leaving 13 bases between them. The CDR3, as DNA: TGTGCCAGCTCACCAAGAACAAACAGGGTGAACACTGAAGCTTTCTTT. Its translation is CASSPRTNRVNTEAFF.

This clone appeared a few times. J is TRBJ1-2 and V is TRBV19; D uncertain. The CDR3 sequence is 13 residues long. V gave up 6 bases and J gave up 3 bases, with 11 bases separating them. CDR1 and CDR2 from the germline V gene are LNHDA and SQIVND (reference sequence). CDR3 coding DNA: TGTGCCAGTAGATGGCGGGGAGACTATGGCTACACCTTC. Translating it yields CASRWRGDYGYTF.

The chain recombines TRBV7-2 with TRBJ1-1; maybe TRBD1 (6 bases). CDR3 size: 14 residues. Germline V gene lookup returns CDR1 SGHTA and CDR2 FQGNSA. Trimming stripped 5 bases from V and 1 base from J, with 11 bases between. The CDR3 region has the DNA TGTGCCAGCAGCGTTTCCAGGGGGAACACTGAAGCTTTCTTT. Translating gives CASSVSRGNTEAFF. Combining the CDR3 with reference TRBV7-2 and TRBJ1-1 gives the whole variable domain GAGVSQSPSNKVTEKGKDVELRCDPISGHTALYWYRQSLGQGLEFLIYFQGNSAPDKSGLPSDRFSAERTGGSVSTLTIQRTQQEDSAVYLCASSVSRGNTEAFFGQGTRLTVV.

The CDR3 bases are TGTGCCAGCAACTCTGGTGGGGGGCCGGATCAGCCCCAGCATTTT. This encodes CASNSGGGPDQPQHF. The V and J genes are TRBV6-1 and TRBJ1-5, with D possibly matching TRBD1 (6 bases). CDR3 length: 15 residues. The germline CDR1 and CDR2 sequences are MNHNS and SASEGT. Trimming stripped 7 bases from V and 5 bases from J, with 18 bases between.

The chain couples TRBV27 to TRBJ2-1; 8 bases align to TRBD2. J was trimmed by 1 base and V by 6 bases; bases with no gene match: 2. Germline V CDR1 and CDR2: MNHEY, SMNVEV (reference sequence). The CDR3 sequence is 14 residues long. CDR3 DNA: TGTGCCAGCAGAGCGGGAGTGTCCTACAATGAGCAGTTCTTC. The encoded protein is CASRAGVSYNEQFF.

The chain employs TRBV20-1 and TRBJ1-2, with D uncertain. Trimming left V 6 bases short and J 4 bases short, with 9 bases between. CDR1 is DFQATT and CDR2 is SNEGSKA in the germline V gene (reference sequence). This CDR3 region has 11 residues. CDR3 amino acids: CSASVGYGYTF. The CDR3 coding sequence is TGCAGTGCCTCCGTTGGCTATGGCTACACCTTC.

J is TRBJ2-3 and V is TRBV4-1; D remains ambiguous. Per germline, CDR1 MGHRA and CDR2 YSYEKL. The V and J ends lost 0 bases and 8 bases respectively, with 12 bases between them. The CDR3 is made up of 14 amino acids. CDR3 amino acids: CASSQDDTWGTQYF. In DNA form, the CDR3 reads TGCGCCAGCAGCCAAGACGATACGTGGGGTACGCAGTATTTT.

The chain carries TRBV23-1 and TRBJ2-3, with D tentatively TRBD1 (6 bases). TRBV23-1 is noted as an ORF with a role that remains uncertain. The CDR3 runs to 13 residues. The V gene lost 6 bases and the J gene lost 6 bases, with 13 bases spanning the gap. In DNA form, the CDR3 reads TGCGCCAGCAGCAAGGGGGTGCCTGATACGCAGTATTTT. Residues: CASSKGVPDTQYF.

The chain combines TRBV5-1 with TRBJ1-5; D is possibly TRBD1 (6 bases). V lost 5 bases to trimming and J lost 6 bases, with 15 bases between them. Germline-derived CDR1 and CDR2 are SGHRS and YFSETQ. The CDR3 covers 14 residues. Written as DNA, the CDR3 is TGCGCCAGCAGTGCGAATCCGGGGGCTCAGCCCCAGCATTTT. Encoded protein: CASSANPGAQPQHF.

This chain joins TRBV19 and TRBJ2-1; the D gene is possibly TRBD2 (7 bases). V was pared by 3 bases and J by 7 bases, with 13 bases between. The CDR3 covers 14 residues. Germline-derived CDR1 and CDR2 are LNHDA and SQIVND (reference sequence). The CDR3 DNA reads as TGTGCCAGTAGTATCGGGGGGCTAGCAAATGAGCAGTTCTTC. Protein sequence: CASSIGGLANEQFF.

The CDR3 loop is CASSLGQGLAKNIQYF. The CDR3 nucleotides are TGTGCCAGCAGCTTAGGCCAGGGGTTAGCCAAAAACATTCAGTACTTC. The V and J genes are TRBV7-9 and TRBJ2-4, with D maybe TRBD1 (6 bases). CDR1 and CDR2 from the germline V gene are SEHNR and FQNEAQ (reference sequence). The V end was cut by 1 base, the J end by 0 bases, with 10 bases between. The CDR3 extends over 16 amino acids.